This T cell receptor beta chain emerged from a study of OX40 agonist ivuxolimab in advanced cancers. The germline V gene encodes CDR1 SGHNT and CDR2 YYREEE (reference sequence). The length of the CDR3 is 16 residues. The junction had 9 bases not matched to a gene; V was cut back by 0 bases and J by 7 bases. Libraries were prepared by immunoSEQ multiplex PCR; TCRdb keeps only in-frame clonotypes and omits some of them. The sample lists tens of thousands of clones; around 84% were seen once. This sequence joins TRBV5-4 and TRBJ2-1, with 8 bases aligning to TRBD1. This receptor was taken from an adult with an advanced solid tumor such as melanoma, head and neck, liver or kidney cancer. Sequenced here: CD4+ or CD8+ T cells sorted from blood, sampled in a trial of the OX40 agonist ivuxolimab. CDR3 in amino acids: CASSLASRRQGNEQFF. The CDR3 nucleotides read TGTGCCAGCAGCTTGGCCAGTAGGAGACAGGGGAATGAGCAGTTCTTC. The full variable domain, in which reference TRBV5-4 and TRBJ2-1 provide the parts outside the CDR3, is ETGVTQSPTHLIKTRGQQVTLRCSSQSGHNTVSWYQQALGQGPQFIFQYYREEENGRGNFPPRFSGLQFPNYSSELNVNALELDDSALYLCASSLASRRQGNEQFFGPGTRLTVL.